This TCR beta chain originates from a study of T cells after yellow fever vaccination. General study findings and limits: Reappearance after the booster was seen for most primary-vaccination clones, at 96% CD4 and 70% to 90% CD8.

Germline-derived CDR1 and CDR2 are SQVTM and ANQGSEA. There are 14 residues in the CDR3. V shed 4 bases and J shed 0 bases, with 10 bases lying between them. This clonotype was seen at least ten times. What it binds is unknown. TCRdb ran MiXCR on the 5' RACE reads and lists one entry per CDR3 protein. The table lists some 220,000 distinct CDR3 sequences, approximately 3.2% of them singletons, with roughly 3% in the top ten. The receptor comes from a man aged 18 to 29 who received the YFV17D yellow fever vaccine. The material was CD4+ T cells sorted from PBMCs, obtained 10 days after the yellow fever booster vaccination. The chain couples TRBV29-1 to TRBJ1-3; D is undetermined. Here the CDR3 DNA reads TGCAGCGTTGGGTCCGGCAACTCTGGAAACACCATATATTTT. This translates into CSVGSGNSGNTIYF. Full variable domain (outside the CDR3, taken from reference TRBV29-1 and TRBJ1-3): SAVISQKPSRDICQRGTSLTIQCQVDSQVTMMFWYRQQPGQSLTLIATANQGSEATYESGFVIDKFPISRPNLTFSTLTVSNMSPEDSSIYLCSVGSGNSGNTIYFGEGSWLTVV.